This TCR beta chain comes out of a study of T cells in localized non-small cell lung cancer. As for this clone: Its antigen is as yet unknown.

Sequenced by immunoSEQ multiplex PCR; TCRdb stores in-frame clones only, minus some. The table has around 78,000 clones, more than 70% seen once. The V and J ends lost 8 bases and 5 bases, in that order; junction bases with no gene match: 9. This CDR3 has 14 amino acids. Looked up from germline, CDR1 is SGHTA and CDR2 is FQGNSA. Study results and caveats: Sequencing involved a lone tumor region, leaving heterogeneity possible. Appearing in adjacent lung were a median about 50 of the top 100 tumor clones. Uninvolved nearby lung showed the greatest T cell clonality, exceeding that found in tumor. There was an association of higher blood T cell density with longer overall survival.

The source material was peripheral blood, sampled before any cancer treatment. The clonotype comes from a female donor of 60 years or more with stage I lung adenocarcinoma. This chain joins TRBV7-2 and TRBJ2-4; 7 nucleotides agree with TRBD2. The DNA for the CDR3 is TGTGCCAGCGCTAGGGGAGGGTCAGAAAACATTCAGTACTTC. This encodes CASARGGSENIQYF.